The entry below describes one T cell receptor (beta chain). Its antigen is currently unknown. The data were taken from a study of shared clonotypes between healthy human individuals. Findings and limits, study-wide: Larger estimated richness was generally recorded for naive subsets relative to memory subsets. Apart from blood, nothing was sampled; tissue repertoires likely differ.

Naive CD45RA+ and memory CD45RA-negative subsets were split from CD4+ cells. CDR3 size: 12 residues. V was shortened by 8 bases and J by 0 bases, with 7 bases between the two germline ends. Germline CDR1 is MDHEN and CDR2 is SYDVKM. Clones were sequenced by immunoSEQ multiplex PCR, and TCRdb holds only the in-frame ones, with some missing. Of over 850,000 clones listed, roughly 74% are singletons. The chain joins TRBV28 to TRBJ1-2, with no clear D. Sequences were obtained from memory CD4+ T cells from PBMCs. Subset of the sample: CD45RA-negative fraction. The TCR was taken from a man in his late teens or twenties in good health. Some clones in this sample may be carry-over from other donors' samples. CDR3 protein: CASGYANYGYTF. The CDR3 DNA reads TGTGCCAGCGGATACGCTAACTATGGCTACACCTTC.